This TCR beta chain originates from a study of neurological immune-mediated disorders. Trimming took 2 bases from V and 0 from J, leaving 11 bases between them. Germline V lookup: CDR1 SGHTA, CDR2 FQGNSA. CDR3 length: 15 residues. From the 5' RACE reads, TCRdb called clonotypes with MiXCR, one entry per CDR3 protein. The data contain approximately 85,000 distinct CDR3 sequences, approximately 13% of them singletons. Time point denoted: longitudinal time-point 2. The unsorted libraries were produced from 2 million PBMCs held at -80 C. This clonotype was counted at least ten times. The receptor's source is a female donor with HTLV-1-associated myelopathy (HAM/TSP). Input material: PBMCs. The rearrangement links TRBV7-2 to TRBJ2-7, with D possibly being TRBD1 (5 bases). The CDR3 DNA follows: TGTGCCAGCAGCTTAAGTCGCGACAGCTCCTACGAGCAGTACTTC. This gives the protein CASSLSRDSSYEQYF.